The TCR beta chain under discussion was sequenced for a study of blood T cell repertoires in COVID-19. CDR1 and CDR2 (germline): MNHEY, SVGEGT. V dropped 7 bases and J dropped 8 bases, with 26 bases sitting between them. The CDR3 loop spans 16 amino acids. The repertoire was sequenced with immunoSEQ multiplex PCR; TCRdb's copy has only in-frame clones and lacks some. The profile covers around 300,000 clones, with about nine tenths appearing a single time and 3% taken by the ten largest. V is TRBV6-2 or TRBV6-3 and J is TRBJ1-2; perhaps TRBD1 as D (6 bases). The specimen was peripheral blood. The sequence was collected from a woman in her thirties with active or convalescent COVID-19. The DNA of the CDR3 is TGTGCCAGCAACCCAGTAGCGGGGGCTCTACTTTGGGGCTACACCTTC. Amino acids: CASNPVAGALLWGYTF.